This record looks at one T cell receptor (beta chain) sequence and its context. These data originate in a study of cytomegalovirus exposure and HLA in healthy donors. 13 Jbeta primers and 60 Vbeta primers were used for the PCR. Data came from immunoSEQ multiplex PCR; TCRdb stores just in-frame clones and leaves some out. The sample lists about 120,000 clones; about 70% were seen once. The CDR3 is 14 residues long. The germline CDR1 and CDR2 sequences are MNHNS and SASEGT. The junction had 10 bases not matched to a gene; V was cut back by 5 bases and J by 7 bases. The J gene is TRBJ1-2, the V gene TRBV6-1; 7 bases are a match to TRBD1. The sequencing input was PBMCs. This receptor was identified in a woman between 25 and 40 years old in good health and CMV-seronegative. CDR3 in amino acids: CASSSEQGLSGYTF. Here the CDR3 DNA reads TGTGCCAGCAGTAGCGAACAGGGGTTAAGTGGCTACACCTTC.